This TCR beta chain was sequenced for a study of blood T cell repertoires in COVID-19. Study-wide background: The cDNA or gDNA used as material had been derived from T cells, B-cell-depleted T cells, or PBMCs.

Measured with immunoSEQ multiplex PCR; TCRdb has only the in-frame clones, and not every one. The sample yields roughly 100,000 clones, less than 90% seen once. The CDR3 contains 13 residues. From germline, CDR1 is MDHEN and CDR2 SYDVKM. Trimming pared 8 bases from V and 7 bases from J, leaving 17 bases between. This chain joins TRBV28 and TRBJ1-2, with D unclear. The source material was peripheral blood. This clonotype originated in a human donor in a cohort sampled during active COVID-19. The CDR3 spells CASREAGTGGYTF. As DNA, the CDR3 is TGTGCCAGCCGCGAGGCGGGCACGGGTGGCTACACCTTC.